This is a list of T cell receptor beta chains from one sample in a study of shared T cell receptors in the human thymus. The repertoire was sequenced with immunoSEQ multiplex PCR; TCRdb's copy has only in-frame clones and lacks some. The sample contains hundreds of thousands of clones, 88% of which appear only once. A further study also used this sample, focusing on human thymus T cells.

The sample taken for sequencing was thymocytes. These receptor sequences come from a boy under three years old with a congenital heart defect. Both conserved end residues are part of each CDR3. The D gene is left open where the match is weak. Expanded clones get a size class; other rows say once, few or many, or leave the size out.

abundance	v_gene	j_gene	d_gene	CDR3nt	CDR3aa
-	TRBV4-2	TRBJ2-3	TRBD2	TGTGCCAGCAGCCAAGAGGGACAGATAGCGGGAGGGGGCACAGATACGCAGTATTTT	CASSQEGQIAGGGTDTQYF
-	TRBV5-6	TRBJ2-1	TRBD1	TGTGCCAGCAGCCAAACAGGGGGCCCCTACAATGAGCAGTTCTTC	CASSQTGGPYNEQFF
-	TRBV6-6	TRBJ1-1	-	TGTGCCAGCAGTTACACCGACCTAGTAGACGCTGAAGCTTTCTTT	CASSYTDLVDAEAFF
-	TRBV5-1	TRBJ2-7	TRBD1	TGCGCCAGCAGCCTCCCCGGGACAGGGAACTACGAGCAGTACTTC	CASSLPGTGNYEQYF
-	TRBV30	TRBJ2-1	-	TGTGCCTGGAGTACCCGGGATCAGCGGTACAATGAGCAGTTCTTC	CAWSTRDQRYNEQFF
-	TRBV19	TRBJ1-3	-	TGTGCCAGTAGTAGAACAACAGGAGCCGGAAACACCATATATTTT	CASSRTTGAGNTIYF
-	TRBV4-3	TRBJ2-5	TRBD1	TGCGCCAGCAGCCCCCTCAGGGGGGAGACCCAGTACTTC	CASSPLRGETQYF
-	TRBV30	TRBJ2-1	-	TGTGCCTGGAGTGTAACGGGAGCATTCTACAATGAGCAGTTCTTC	CAWSVTGAFYNEQFF
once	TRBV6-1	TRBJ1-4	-	TGTGCCAGCAGTGAAGCCAAAAGGGGATGGGAAAAACTGTTTTTT	CASSEAKRGWEKLFF
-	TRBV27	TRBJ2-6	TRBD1	TGTGCCAGCAGTGCCACAGGGGCCGGGGCCAACGTCCTGACTTTC	CASSATGAGANVLTF
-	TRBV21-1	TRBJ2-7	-	TGTGCCAGCAGCAAAGAGGCGGCGGGAGAGAGATACGAGCAGTACTTC	CASSKEAAGERYEQYF
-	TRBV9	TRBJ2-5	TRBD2	TGTGCCAGCAGCGTAGGACTAGCGGGAGTTGGAGAGACCCAGTACTTC	CASSVGLAGVGETQYF
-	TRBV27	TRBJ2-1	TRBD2	TGTGCCAGCAGTACCAGACTAGCGGCCGGCCATGAGCAGTTCTTC	CASSTRLAAGHEQFF
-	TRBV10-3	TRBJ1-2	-	TGTGCCGACAGTCGCAGGGGTTTCTCGGGGGGCTACACCTTC	CADSRRGFSGGYTF
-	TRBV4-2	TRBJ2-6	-	TGTGCCAGCAGCGGGCCCAGGAGGCTCTCTGGGGCCAACGTCCTGACTTTC	CASSGPRRLSGANVLTF
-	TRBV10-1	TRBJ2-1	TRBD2	TGCGCCAGCAGTGGCACTAGCGGGAGTAAAGATGAGCAGTTCTTC	CASSGTSGSKDEQFF
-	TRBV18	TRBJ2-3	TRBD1	TGTGCCAGCTCACCCCTAACTCGACAGGGGATCGTAGATACGCAGTATTTT	CASSPLTRQGIVDTQYF
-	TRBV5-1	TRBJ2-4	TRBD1	TGCGCCAGCAGCTGTCGGACAGGGGAGGCCAAAAACATTCAGTACTTC	CASSCRTGEAKNIQYF
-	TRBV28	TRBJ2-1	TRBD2	TGTGCCAGCAGGGTCGGAGCGGGAGGCCACGACAATGAGCAGTTCTTC	CASRVGAGGHDNEQFF
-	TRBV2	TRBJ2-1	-	TGTGCCAGCAGTGATGGAGGGCGCAGAAATGAGCAGTTCTTC	CASSDGGRRNEQFF
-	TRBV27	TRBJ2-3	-	TGTGCCAGCAGTGTAAAAAGACTCCGTACGCAGTATTTT	CASSVKRLRTQYF
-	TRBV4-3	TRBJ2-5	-	TGCGCCAGCAGCTTACAGGGGGGGAAGACCCAGTACTTC	CASSLQGGKTQYF
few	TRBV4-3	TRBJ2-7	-	TGCGCCAGCAGCCAAGGGCGACGGACAAAGGCTACCTACGAGCAGTACTTC	CASSQGRRTKATYEQYF
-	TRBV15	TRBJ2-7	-	TGTGCCACCAGCAGAGCCCCGGGGTACGGGACTCTCCCTCAGTACTTC	CATSRAPGYGTLPQYF
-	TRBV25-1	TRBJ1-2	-	TGTGCCAGCAGTGATGGTAGCTATGGCTACACCTTC	CASSDGSYGYTF
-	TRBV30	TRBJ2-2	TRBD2	TGTGCCTGGAGAGGAAGGGTAGCGGGACCCACCACCGGGGAGCTGTTTTTT	CAWRGRVAGPTTGELFF
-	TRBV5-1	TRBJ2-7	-	TGCGCCAGCAGTTTTATCTCCGGAGCCCCCTTAGAGTGCCACGAGCAGTACTTC	CASSFISGAPLECHEQYF
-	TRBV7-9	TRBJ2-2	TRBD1	TGTGCCAGCAGCCATAGGGTTGGACAGGGGGCGATTGGGGAGCTGTTTTTT	CASSHRVGQGAIGELFF
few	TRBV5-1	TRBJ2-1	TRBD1	TGCGCCAGCAGTGAGGACAGGGTCTATGAGCAGTTCTTC	CASSEDRVYEQFF
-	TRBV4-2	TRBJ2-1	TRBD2	TGTGCCAGCAGCCAAGGACGGACTAGCGTTAACAATGAGCAGTTCTTC	CASSQGRTSVNNEQFF
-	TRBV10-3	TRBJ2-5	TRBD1	TGTGCCATCAGGACCGACAGGGGGAAAGAGACCCAGTACTTC	CAIRTDRGKETQYF
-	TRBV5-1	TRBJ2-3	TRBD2	TGCGCCAGCAGCTGTGCGGGACTAGCGGGAGACGGTTCCAGCACAGATACGCAGTATTTT	CASSCAGLAGDGSSTDTQYF
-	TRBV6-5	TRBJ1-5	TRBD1	TGTGCCAGCAGTTGCCGGGACAGAAGGCTCAATCAGCCCCAGCATTTT	CASSCRDRRLNQPQHF
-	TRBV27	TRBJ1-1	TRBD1	TGTGCCAGCAGTTTATCGGGCAGGGGGCGAAATCTGAACACTGAAGCTTTCTTT	CASSLSGRGRNLNTEAFF
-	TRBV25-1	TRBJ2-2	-	TGTGCCAGCAGTGAATACCCCCAGGACACCGGGGAGCTGTTTTTT	CASSEYPQDTGELFF
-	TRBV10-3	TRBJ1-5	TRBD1	TGTGCCATAGGACAGGAAGGTCAGCCCCAGCATTTT	CAIGQEGQPQHF
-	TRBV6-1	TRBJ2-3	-	TGTGCCAGCAGTGAACCCCCAATGGGGAGTACGCAGTATTTT	CASSEPPMGSTQYF
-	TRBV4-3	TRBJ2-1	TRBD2	TGCGCCAGCAGCCAAGATCCCGCCCTAGCGGGAGCCACCTACAATGAGCAGTTCTTC	CASSQDPALAGATYNEQFF
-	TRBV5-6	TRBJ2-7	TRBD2	TGTGCCAGCAGGACCGCTCGGGAGGCCTACGAGCAGTACTTC	CASRTAREAYEQYF
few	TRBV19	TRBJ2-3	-	TGTGCCAGCAGAGCGGGTCGGTCCACAGATACGCAGTATTTT	CASRAGRSTDTQYF
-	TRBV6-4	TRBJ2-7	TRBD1	TGTGCCAGCAGCTTACCGGGACAGGGTTTAAACGAGCAGTACTTC	CASSLPGQGLNEQYF
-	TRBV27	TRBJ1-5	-	TGTGCCAGCAGTCCACCGGGACATGAAGTGGGCAATCAGCCCCAGCATTTT	CASSPPGHEVGNQPQHF
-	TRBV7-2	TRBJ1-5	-	TGTGCCAGCAGCCACAATGGACAGCCCAATCAGCCCCAGCATTTT	CASSHNGQPNQPQHF
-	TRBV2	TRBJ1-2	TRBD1	TGTGCCAGCAGTGAAGAGGACAGGGGGCGTAACTATGGCTACACCTTC	CASSEEDRGRNYGYTF
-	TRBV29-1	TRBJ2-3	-	TGCAGCGTTGCATTCAGGGAGGCAGATACGCAGTATTTT	CSVAFREADTQYF
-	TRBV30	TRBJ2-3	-	TGTGCCTGGAGTCTCTCGGGAGCACCGAGCACAGATACGCAGTATTTT	CAWSLSGAPSTDTQYF
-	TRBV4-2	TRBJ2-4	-	TGTGCCAGCAGAACCACTAGGAACGGAAACATTCAGTACTTC	CASRTTRNGNIQYF
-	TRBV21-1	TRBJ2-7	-	TGTGCCAGCAGCAGTGTGGGGGCTGGGGGACAGGGGCCAGACGAGCAGTACTTC	CASSSVGAGGQGPDEQYF
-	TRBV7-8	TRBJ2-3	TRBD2	TGTGCCAGCAGCTTAGGACTAGCGGGAGGAACAGATACGCAGTATTTT	CASSLGLAGGTDTQYF
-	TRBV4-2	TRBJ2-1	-	TGTGCCAGCAGCTTTGGGACTTACAATGAGCAGTTCTTC	CASSFGTYNEQFF
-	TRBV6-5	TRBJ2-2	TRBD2	TGTGCCAGCAGTTACTCGGAGCGGGAATCCGGGGAGCTGTTTTTT	CASSYSERESGELFF
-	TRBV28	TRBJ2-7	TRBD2	TGTGCCAGCAGGGGACTAGCGGGCCGAAAATCTGGCTACGAGCAGTACTTC	CASRGLAGRKSGYEQYF
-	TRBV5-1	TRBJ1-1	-	TGCGCCAGCAGCCCGTCGACAGAGAACACTGAAGCTTTCTTT	CASSPSTENTEAFF
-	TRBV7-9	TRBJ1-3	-	TGTGCCAGTCGACGGGAGGGAAACACCATATATTTT	CASRREGNTIYF
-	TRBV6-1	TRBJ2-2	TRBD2	TGTGCCAGCAGTGTAGCCCGGGAGGGCCGGGACACCGGGGAGCTGTTTTTT	CASSVAREGRDTGELFF
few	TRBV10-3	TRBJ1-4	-	TGTGCCACGAAAGGGACTGGCGAAAAACTGTTTTTT	CATKGTGEKLFF
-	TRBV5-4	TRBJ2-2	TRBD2	TGTGCCAGCAGCTTGCTAGCGGGACCGAACACCGGGGAGCTGTTTTTT	CASSLLAGPNTGELFF
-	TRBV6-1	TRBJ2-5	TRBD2	TGTGCCAGCAGTGATTGGAGGACTAGCGGGATTGAGACCCAGTACTTC	CASSDWRTSGIETQYF
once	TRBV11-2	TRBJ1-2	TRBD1	TGTGCCAGCAGCTCCCGGGACAGGGGCGACTATGGCTACACCTTC	CASSSRDRGDYGYTF